These 30 T cell receptor beta chains originate from one sample sequenced in a study of CD8 T cells in ankylosing spondylitis. TCRdb processed the 5' RACE reads anew with MiXCR; each CDR3 protein has one entry. The data contain roughly 250,000 distinct CDR3 sequences, approximately 9% of them singletons. Sequencing was carried out using blood, either unsorted or a sorted T cell fraction (not recorded which). The receptors here all came from a male donor with ankylosing spondylitis or in good health (not recorded which).

This clonotype was recorded at least ten times. An end of the junction differs from the germline gene, which may be a read error. The chain employs TRBV7-7 and TRBJ2-3; 7 bases line up with TRBD2. CDR3 length equals 13 residues. Germline CDR1 and CDR2: SSHAT and FNYEAQ (reference sequence). The CDR3 region is CASSSGLVDTQYF. The CDR3, as DNA: TGCGCCAGCAGCTCCGGACTAGTAGATACGCAGTATTTT.

The table lists this clonotype with a few counts. The chain uses TRBV18 and TRBJ2-1; 11 bases map to TRBD2. Germline-derived CDR1 and CDR2 are KGHSH and LQKENI. This CDR3 is built from 16 residues. Trimming cost V 2 bases and J 4 bases; bases outside gene matches: 4. CDR3: CASSPAGTSGYNEQFF. Here the CDR3 DNA reads TGTGCCAGCTCACCAGCCGGGACTAGCGGTTACAATGAGCAGTTCTTC.

This chain connects TRBV6-2 or TRBV6-3 to TRBJ2-2; weak D call: TRBD1 (6 bases). V shed 2 bases and J shed 10 bases, with 17 bases lying between them. The V gene's germline CDR1 is MNHEY and CDR2 SVGEGT. The CDR3 contains 15 residues. The CDR3 region has the DNA TGTGCCAGCAGTTACGAGGGGGACGGTGCACAGGAGCTGTTTTTT. It codes for CASSYEGDGAQELFF.

This clonotype was seen repeatedly, ten times or more. The rearrangement links TRBV19 to TRBJ1-1; D gene ambiguous. Trimming shortened V by 7 bases and J by 4 bases, and 16 bases separated the two germline ends. This CDR3 comprises 14 residues. The germline CDR1 and CDR2 sequences are LNHDA and SQIVND (reference sequence). CDR3 residues: CASTMRERGTEAFF. The DNA for the CDR3 is TGTGCCAGTACTATGCGGGAGCGCGGCACTGAAGCTTTCTTT.

This clonotype was recorded at least ten times. This sequence joins TRBV12-3 or TRBV12-4 and TRBJ1-5; no reliable D call. Trimming cost V 9 bases and J 1 base, with 10 bases left between them. The CDR3 spans 13 residues. The CDR3 coding sequence is TGTGCCAGTGCAGCAGCCAGCAATCAGCCCCAGCATTTT. Translation gives CASAAASNQPQHF.

This clonotype appeared a few times. One junction end does not reproduce the germline sequence, and a read error may be involved. The chain recombines TRBV29-1 with TRBJ2-1; TRBD1 agrees at 9 bases. CDR1 is SQVTM and CDR2 is ANQGSEA in the germline V gene. This CDR3 has 14 residues. This chain's CDR3 is CSVEGDRDYNEQFF. In DNA form, the CDR3 reads TGTAGCGTTGAAGGGGACAGGGACTACAATGAGCAGTTCTTC.

In this sample, this clonotype turned up many times. The V gene is TRBV9, the J gene TRBJ2-3; possibly TRBD1 or TRBD2 for D (6 bases each). Looked up from germline, CDR1 is SGDLS and CDR2 is YYNGEE. V was shortened by 5 bases and J by 0 bases, with 13 bases between the two germline ends. The CDR3 covers 15 residues. This CDR3 is CASRKTGASTDTQYF. The CDR3 DNA follows: TGTGCCAGCAGAAAGACGGGGGCTAGCACAGATACGCAGTATTTT.

About this clonotype: With a much larger clone just one base away, this may be a read error. The CDR3 carries no conserved terminal phenylalanine or tryptophan, so it likely arises from a read error. The chain combines TRBV7-9 with TRBJ2-7; possibly TRBD2 for D (6 bases). CDR1 SEHNR and CDR2 FQNEAQ come from the germline V gene (reference sequence). This CDR3 spans 14 amino acids. Trimming took off 1 base at V and 3 bases at J, with 10 bases between the two ends. The CDR3 region has the DNA TGTGCCAGCAGCTTAGGGGGGGTAGTCTACGAGCAGTACTCC. Translated: CASSLGGVVYEQYS.

This clonotype was found many times. The chain employs TRBV20-1 and TRBJ1-5, with 7 positions matching TRBD1. Germline V gene sequence: CDR1 DFQATT, CDR2 SNEGSKA (reference sequence). After removal of 5 bases from V and 4 bases from J, the junction contained 8 bases not matched to a gene. The CDR3 sequence is 14 residues long. CDR3 bases: TGCAGTGCTCGACAGGGACCCCCAAATCAGCCCCAGCATTTT. Protein: CSARQGPPNQPQHF.

The rearrangement links TRBV7-2 to TRBJ1-6, with TRBD1 as a possible D gene (6 bases). The germline gives CDR1 SGHTA, CDR2 FQGNSA. Trimming took 5 bases from V and 4 from J, leaving 18 bases between them. The CDR3 is 17 amino acids. Here the CDR3 DNA reads TGTGCCAGCAGCGCGCCCCTAGGGGGGTCTTATAATTCACCCCTCCACTTT. Its protein is CASSAPLGGSYNSPLHF.

This chain joins TRBV6-1 and TRBJ1-5, with D perhaps matching TRBD1 (6 bases). Trimming took off 5 bases at V and 6 bases at J, with 17 bases between the two ends. Germline V CDR1 and CDR2: MNHNS, SASEGT. The CDR3 covers 15 residues. The CDR3: CASSPPGGGGQPQHF. The CDR3 DNA reads TGTGCCAGCAGTCCCCCAGGAGGGGGAGGTCAGCCCCAGCATTTT.

This clonotype was seen at least ten times. The genes are TRBV9 and TRBJ2-7; D call uncertain. Germline V gives CDR1 SGDLS, CDR2 YYNGEE. V shed 0 bases and J shed 0 bases, with 7 bases lying between them. This CDR3 contains 14 residues. The DNA of the CDR3 is TGTGCCAGCAGCGTAGGGTCAGTCTCCTACGAGCAGTACTTC. Encoded protein: CASSVGSVSYEQYF.

This clonotype has ten or more counts. J is TRBJ1-2 and V is TRBV7-9; D not resolved. CDR3 length: 14 amino acids. Germline CDR1 reads SEHNR; CDR2 reads FQNEAQ (reference sequence). V lost 4 bases to trimming and J lost 7 bases, with 16 bases between them. CDR3 residues: CASSYPGPSAGYTF. CDR3 coding DNA: TGTGCCAGCAGCTATCCCGGGCCATCCGCTGGCTACACCTTC.

This clonotype was detected ten times or more. This rearrangement joins TRBV20-1 to TRBJ2-7; D may match TRBD1 or TRBD2 (5 bases each). The V gene lost 1 base and the J gene lost 5 bases, with 15 bases spanning the gap. CDR3 length: 14 residues. Per germline, CDR1 DFQATT and CDR2 SNEGSKA (reference sequence). The CDR3, as DNA: TGCAGTGCTAGAGCCGGGGCCGGCGTAAACGAGCAGTACTTC. Its translation is CSARAGAGVNEQYF.

This clonotype was recorded at least ten times. The chain has TRBV12-3 or TRBV12-4 and TRBJ1-4; D is perhaps TRBD1 (5 bases). The CDR3 has 13 amino acids. Trimming cost V 3 bases and J 8 bases, with 10 bases left between them. The CDR3 DNA is TGTGCCAGCAGTTTTTCCGGGGGAGAAAAACTGTTTTTT. It codes for CASSFSGGEKLFF.

This clonotype was seen ten or more times. The J gene is TRBJ2-3, the V gene TRBV5-1, with TRBD1 matching 9 bases. Trimming removed 0 bases from V and 1 base from J; junction bases left unmatched: 6. The CDR3 is made up of 17 amino acids. Germline CDR1 SGHRS, CDR2 YFSETQ. CDR3 coding DNA: TGCGCCAGCAGCTTGGGGACAGGGGCGGGACGCACAGATACGCAGTATTTT. Translating gives CASSLGTGAGRTDTQYF.

This clonotype was recorded at least ten times. The rearrangement joins TRBV11-2 to TRBJ1-5; D gene unclear. The germline gives CDR1 SGHAT, CDR2 FQNNGV. The germline V and J ends were trimmed by 2 bases and 0 bases, with 11 bases remaining between them. The CDR3 is 16 amino acids. The CDR3 protein is CASSLKGANSNQPQHF. DNA for the CDR3: TGTGCCAGCAGCTTAAAGGGCGCTAATAGCAATCAGCCCCAGCATTTT. The complete variable domain, with remaining parts taken from reference TRBV11-2 and TRBJ1-5, reads EAGVAQSPRYKIIEKRQSVAFWCNPISGHATLYWYQQILGQGPKLLIQFQNNGVVDDSQLPKDRFSAERLKGVDSTLKIQPAKLEDSAVYLCASSLKGANSNQPQHFGDGTRLSIL.

This clonotype was observed a few times. V is TRBV20-1 and J is TRBJ2-1; D remains ambiguous. Trimming shortened V by 0 bases and J by 3 bases, and 12 bases separated the two germline ends. This CDR3 region has 15 residues. Germline CDR1 is DFQATT and CDR2 is SNEGSKA (reference sequence). The CDR3 bases are TGCAGTGCTAGAGATCCTGGAGCGATCTACAATGAGCAGTTCTTC. It encodes CSARDPGAIYNEQFF.

V is TRBV13 and J is TRBJ2-7, with a tentative D call TRBD1 (6 bases). CDR3 length equals 12 residues. V shed 5 bases and J shed 5 bases, with 10 bases lying between them. Germline CDR1 PRHDT, CDR2 FYEKMQ (reference sequence). CDR3 sequence reads: CASSDQGNEQYF. The CDR3 nucleotides are TGTGCCAGCAGCGATCAGGGGAACGAGCAGTACTTC.

This chain joins TRBV30 and TRBJ2-1; D possibly uses TRBD1 or TRBD2 (5 bases each). V lost 1 base and J 3 bases, leaving 10 bases between the germline ends. The V gene's germline CDR1 is GTSNPN and CDR2 SVGIG (reference sequence). The CDR3 is 14 amino acids. The CDR3 DNA reads TGTGCCTGGAGTGGGGACGTTCGCTACAATGAGCAGTTCTTC. It is translated as CAWSGDVRYNEQFF. Filled out from reference TRBV30 and TRBJ2-1, the complete variable domain reads SQTIHQWPATLVQPVGSPLSLECTVEGTSNPNLYWYRQAAGRGLQLLFYSVGIGQISSEVPQNLSASRPQDRQFILSSKKLLLSDSGFYLCAWSGDVRYNEQFFGPGTRLTVL.

This clonotype has a count of ten or more. The chain is built from TRBV5-1 and TRBJ1-5, with D possibly being TRBD1 (5 bases). CDR1 is SGHRS and CDR2 is YFSETQ in the germline V gene. The V gene lost 0 bases and the J gene lost 4 bases, with 11 bases spanning the gap. CDR3 length: 15 residues. CDR3 DNA: TGCGCCAGCAGCTTGGGGGGGGAGTGGAATCAGCCCCAGCATTTT. This encodes CASSLGGEWNQPQHF.

The rearrangement joins TRBV7-2 to TRBJ2-3; D tentatively fits TRBD1 or TRBD2 (5 bases each). Germline assignment: CDR1 SGHTA and CDR2 FQGNSA. Trimming pared 5 bases from V and 5 bases from J, leaving 20 bases between. This CDR3 spans 16 amino acids. CDR3 protein: CASSPGAVVLGDTQYF. The CDR3 region has the DNA TGTGCCAGCAGCCCCGGGGCGGTGGTTTTAGGAGATACGCAGTATTTT. The full variable domain, with the rest looked up from reference TRBV7-2 and TRBJ2-3, is GAGVSQSPSNKVTEKGKDVELRCDPISGHTALYWYRQSLGQGLEFLIYFQGNSAPDKSGLPSDRFSAERTGGSVSTLTIQRTQQEDSAVYLCASSPGAVVLGDTQYFGPGTRLTVL.

The sample holds many counts of this clonotype. This rearrangement joins TRBV20-1 to TRBJ1-2; perhaps TRBD1 as D (5 bases). V was pared by 2 bases and J by 7 bases, with 11 bases between. The CDR3 loop spans 12 amino acids. Germline lookup yields CDR1 DFQATT and CDR2 SNEGSKA (reference sequence). The DNA for the CDR3 is TGCAGTGCTAGAAGGGAGGGGAGTGGCTACACCTTC. Translation: CSARREGSGYTF.

Many counts were recorded for this clonotype. The V and J genes are TRBV7-9 and TRBJ1-1; no reliable D call. CDR1 is SEHNR, CDR2 FQNEAQ, per germline (reference sequence). V lost 2 bases and J lost 1, with 8 bases in between. The CDR3 totals 14 residues. The CDR3 is CASSLSTGNTEAFF. The CDR3 DNA reads as TGTGCCAGCAGCTTATCCACTGGGAACACTGAAGCTTTCTTT. The variable domain in full, completed from reference TRBV7-9 and TRBJ1-1, reads DTGVSQNPRHKITKRGQNVTFRCDPISEHNRLYWYRQTLGQGPEFLTYFQNEAQLEKSRLLSDRFSAERPKGSFSTLEIQRTEQGDSAMYLCASSLSTGNTEAFFGQGTRLTVV.

This clonotype appeared many times. The gene calls are TRBV10-3 and TRBJ1-3; D gene uncertain. Trimming left V 7 bases short and J 3 bases short, with 10 bases between. The CDR3 extends over 13 amino acids. CDR1 is ENHRY, CDR2 SYGVKD, per germline. CDR3 sequence reads: CAITIGGGNTIYF. CDR3 DNA: TGTGCCATCACGATCGGCGGTGGAAACACCATATATTTT.

V usage is TRBV12-3 or TRBV12-4 and J usage is TRBJ2-7, with D tentatively TRBD2 (5 bases). The V end was cut by 2 bases, the J end by 1 base, with 12 bases between. The CDR3 length is 15 residues. The DNA of the CDR3 is TGTGCCAGCAGTTTAAACCCGGGAATGTCCTACGAGCAGTACTTC. It translates to CASSLNPGMSYEQYF.

This clonotype showed up many times. This chain links TRBV5-5 with TRBJ1-1; D gene uncertain. V was clipped by 5 bases and J by 5 bases, with 19 bases between them. Germline V gives CDR1 SGHKS, CDR2 YYEKEE (reference sequence). The CDR3 is made up of 15 amino acids. The CDR3 DNA sequence: TGTGCCAGCAGTTCGAGGACGGGCTCCGGTACTGAAGCTTTCTTT. Translated: CASSSRTGSGTEAFF.

This clonotype was detected ten times or more. The chain has TRBV29-1 and TRBJ1-2, with 10 bases matching TRBD1. Germline V gives CDR1 SQVTM, CDR2 ANQGSEA. V trimming: 5 bases; J trimming: 4 bases; junction bases outside the gene matches: 4. This CDR3 comprises 13 residues. The CDR3 is CSVPGTGVYGYTF. The CDR3 nucleotides are TGCAGCGTTCCCGGGACAGGGGTCTATGGCTACACCTTC.

This clonotype was counted ten times or more. The rearrangement links TRBV6-5 to TRBJ2-1; D not certain. Germline-derived CDR1 and CDR2 are MNHEY and SVGAGI. V lost 0 bases, J lost 3 bases, and 15 bases lay in between. This CDR3 spans 17 amino acids. DNA of the CDR3: TGTGCCAGCAGTTACTCGTTCACCTCTCTCAACTACAATGAGCAGTTCTTC. The encoded protein is CASSYSFTSLNYNEQFF.

J is TRBJ2-7 and V is TRBV5-5; no reliable D call. V was shortened by 1 base and J by 4 bases, with 6 bases between the two germline ends. CDR3 size: 12 residues. Germline V gives CDR1 SGHKS, CDR2 YYEKEE (reference sequence). CDR3 DNA: TGTGCCAGCAGCTTGCAAGTGTACGAGCAGTACTTC. It specifies CASSLQVYEQYF.